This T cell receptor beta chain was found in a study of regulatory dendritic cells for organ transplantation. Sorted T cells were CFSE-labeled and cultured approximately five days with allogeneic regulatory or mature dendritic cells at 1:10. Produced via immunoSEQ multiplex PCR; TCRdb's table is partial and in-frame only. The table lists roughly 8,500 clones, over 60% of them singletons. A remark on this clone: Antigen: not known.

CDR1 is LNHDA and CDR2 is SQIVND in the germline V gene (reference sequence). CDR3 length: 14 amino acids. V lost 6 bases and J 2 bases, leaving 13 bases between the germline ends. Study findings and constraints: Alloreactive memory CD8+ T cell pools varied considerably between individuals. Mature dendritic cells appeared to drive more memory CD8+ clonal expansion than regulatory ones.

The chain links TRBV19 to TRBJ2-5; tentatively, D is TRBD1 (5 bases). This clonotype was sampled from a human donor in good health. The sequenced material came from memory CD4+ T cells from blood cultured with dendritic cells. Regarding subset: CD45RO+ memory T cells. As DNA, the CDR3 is TGTGCCAGTAGGAGTAGGGGTGGGCAAGAGACCCAGTACTTC. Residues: CASRSRGGQETQYF.